Listed here are 30 T cell receptor beta chains from one sample, sequenced in a study of blood T cells in healthy people across ages (dated by TCRdb to between 2015 and 2016). Library preparation employed 5' RACE. Sequencing instrument: Illumina HiSeq 2500. A second PCR of roughly 6 to 12 cycles was performed with a sample-barcoded 5' primer and a J-beta primer mix. TCRdb passed the public sequencing reads through fastp at Q25 and MiXCR, retaining productive beta sequences. Merged by CDR3 protein, the rows form single entries marked with the most common genes and DNA. This sample is represented by over 600,000 distinct CDR3 sequences; about 46% of them were singletons. Around a sixth of the sample belongs to the ten largest clones. The sample consisted of blood. The source is a man older than 75 in good health.

The chain employs TRBV28 and TRBJ2-7; weak D call: TRBD2 (5 bases). Between the trimmed V and J ends, which lost 3 bases and 7 bases, there was a span of 16 bases. Germline V CDR1 and CDR2: MDHEN, SYDVKM. The CDR3 is 14 residues long. Written as DNA, the CDR3 is TGTGCCAGCAGTTTTAGGAGGAGGTTTAGTGAGCAGTACTTC. It translates to CASSFRRRFSEQYF. The variable domain in full, completed from reference TRBV28 and TRBJ2-7, reads DVKVTQSSRYLVKRTGEKVFLECVQDMDHENMFWYRQDPGLGLRLIYFSYDVKMKEKGDIPEGYSVSREKKERFSLILESASTNQTSMYLCASSFRRRFSEQYFGPGTRLTVT.

This clonotype was counted a few times. This chain uses TRBV12-3 or TRBV12-4 with TRBJ2-7; D assignment may be TRBD1 or TRBD2 (5 bases each). Deletions cut 4 bases from V and 1 base from J, with 26 bases between. The length of the CDR3 is 19 residues. The CDR3 loop reads CASSSQYGPGRWGSYEQYF. CDR3 DNA sequence: TGTGCCAGCAGTTCCCAGTACGGACCGGGGCGTTGGGGGTCCTACGAGCAGTACTTC.

This chain links TRBV27 with TRBJ1-2; possibly TRBD1 for D (5 bases). V was pared by 3 bases and J by 4 bases, with 12 bases between. CDR3 size: 14 residues. CDR1 MNHEY and CDR2 SMNVEV come from the germline V gene (reference sequence). The CDR3 loop reads CASSLSVGGYGYTF. The CDR3 DNA reads TGTGCCAGCAGTTTGTCGGTTGGGGGCTATGGCTACACCTTC.

This clonotype was counted between two and nine times. J is TRBJ2-1 and V is TRBV5-6, with D possibly matching TRBD2 (7 bases). The ends were cut back, 4 bases at V and 3 bases at J, with 20 bases in the middle. The CDR3 is made up of 17 amino acids. Germline lookup yields CDR1 SGHDT and CDR2 YYEEEE. The CDR3 sequence: CASSRGGSGGDYNEQFF. CDR3 DNA: TGTGCCAGCAGCCGAGGGGGATCGGGAGGAGACTACAATGAGCAGTTCTTC.

This clonotype was counted between two and nine times. V usage is TRBV29-1 and J usage is TRBJ1-2, with TRBD1 matching 9 bases. CDR3 size: 13 residues. Unmatched junction bases numbered 8, after V lost 4 bases and J lost 8 bases. Germline V gives CDR1 SQVTM, CDR2 ANQGSEA. In nucleotides, the CDR3 is TGCAGCGTTGGCGGGACAGGGTATGGAGGCTACACCTTC. Amino acid sequence: CSVGGTGYGGYTF.

V gene TRBV7-2 combines with J gene TRBJ1-2, with TRBD1 matching 9 bases. The CDR3 contains 13 residues. V dropped 5 bases and J dropped 7; count of bases not matched to a gene: 5. Germline V gives CDR1 SGHTA, CDR2 FQGNSA. The CDR3 bases are TGTGCCAGCAGCCCAACAGGGGGCTGTGGCTACACCTTC. Its translation is CASSPTGGCGYTF.

This clonotype was observed a few times. J is TRBJ2-1 and V is TRBV29-1, with a weak D call TRBD1 (5 bases). V lost 3 bases to trimming and J lost 5 bases, with 11 bases between them. Germline CDR1 reads SQVTM; CDR2 reads ANQGSEA. This CDR3 contains 13 residues. This CDR3 reads CSVERQRNNEQFF. In DNA, the CDR3 is TGCAGCGTTGAGAGACAGCGAAACAATGAGCAGTTCTTC.

Turning to this clonotype: This may arise from a read error, as a much more abundant clone is one base away. V and J are TRBV6-5 and TRBJ2-1, with D possibly called TRBD1 or TRBD2 (5 bases each). Germline V CDR1 and CDR2: MNHEY, SVGAGI. The V end lost 10 bases, the J end lost 2 bases, and 15 bases lay between the germline ends. The CDR3 totals 14 residues. The chain's CDR3 is CANTPGTTYNEQFF. The CDR3 DNA sequence: TGTGCCAACACACCCGGGACCACCTACAATGAGCAGTTCTTC.

This clonotype has more than one count but fewer than ten. The chain is built from TRBV3-1 and TRBJ2-1, with 8 bases that match TRBD2. Losses at the gene ends were 3 bases for V and 7 bases for J; bases not matched to a gene: 17. Germline loops: CDR1 LGHDT, CDR2 YNNKEL (reference sequence). This CDR3 contains 18 residues. The CDR3 DNA follows: TGTGCCAGCAGCCAGTGGGGCTCGGGTAGCGGGACGGGAAATGAGCAGTTCTTC. Translation gives CASSQWGSGSGTGNEQFF.

As concerns this clonotype: This clone may be a read error of a much larger clone one base away. In DNA, the CDR3 is TGTGCCAGCAGCCCGCCCAGCGGTCACCAAGAGACCCAGTTCTTC. It encodes CASSPPSGHQETQFF. The chain carries TRBV28 and TRBJ2-5, with a tentative D call TRBD2 (5 bases). The J call is uncertain, as TRBJ2-1 better fits the DNA end. CDR1 is MDHEN and CDR2 is SYDVKM in the germline V gene. The CDR3 consists of 15 residues.

There are many counts of this clonotype. This chain links TRBV10-3 with TRBJ2-1; TRBD2 matches at 9 bases. CDR1 ENHRY and CDR2 SYGVKD come from the germline V gene. V shed 6 bases and J 0 bases; nucleotides not matched to a gene: 9. The CDR3 covers 17 residues. The CDR3 loop is CAISSRGGGSSYNEQFF. The DNA of the CDR3 is TGTGCCATCAGCTCGCGGGGGGGCGGGAGCTCCTACAATGAGCAGTTCTTC.

This chain uses TRBV27 with TRBJ2-5; D is uncertain. Germline assignment: CDR1 MNHEY and CDR2 SMNVEV (reference sequence). The CDR3 extends over 14 amino acids. Trimming pared 5 bases from V and 1 base from J, leaving 11 bases between. CDR3 DNA: TGTGCCAGCAGTCAACTCGGGCCCCAAGAGACCCAGTACTTC. Protein sequence: CASSQLGPQETQYF.

The chain couples TRBV27 to TRBJ2-5, with D uncertain. The CDR3 has 15 residues. Trimming shortened V by 5 bases and J by 1 base, and 14 bases separated the two germline ends. CDR1 is MNHEY, CDR2 SMNVEV, per germline (reference sequence). The CDR3 sequence: CASSTRWVSQETQYF. The CDR3 DNA is TGTGCCAGCAGTACGAGGTGGGTTTCCCAAGAGACCCAGTACTTC.

The chain carries TRBV5-8 and TRBJ2-1, with 7 positions matching TRBD2. After removal of 5 bases from V and 4 bases from J, the junction contained 9 bases not matched to a gene. The germline gives CDR1 SGHTS, CDR2 YDEGEE. CDR3 length equals 15 residues. The CDR3 DNA sequence: TGTGCCAGCAGAGCACTAGCGAAACCTTACAATGAGCAGTTCTTC. This translates into CASRALAKPYNEQFF.

There are many counts of this clonotype. The chain links TRBV20-1 to TRBJ2-1; the match to TRBD2 covers 11 bases. The ends lost 3 bases at V and 4 bases at J; junction bases unmatched: 5. The CDR3 totals 15 residues. Germline V gene lookup returns CDR1 DFQATT and CDR2 SNEGSKA (reference sequence). The CDR3 here is CSARSLAGDYNEQFF. The CDR3 nucleotides are TGCAGTGCTAGGTCACTAGCGGGAGATTACAATGAGCAGTTCTTC.

This clonotype appeared many times. The genes are TRBV20-1 and TRBJ2-1, with 9 bases lining up with TRBD2. This CDR3 has 15 residues. Per the germline V gene, CDR1 is DFQATT and CDR2 is SNEGSKA (reference sequence). The trim removed 5 bases at V and 8 bases at J, leaving 13 bases unmatched. CDR3 DNA sequence: TGCAGTGCTGCCCGCCTAGCGGGGACGGATTATGAGCAGTTCTTC. Residues: CSAARLAGTDYEQFF.

The chain has TRBV20-1 and TRBJ2-3; 14 nucleotides match TRBD2. Trimming cost V 5 bases and J 4 bases; bases outside gene matches: 11. Germline V gene sequence: CDR1 DFQATT, CDR2 SNEGSKA (reference sequence). The length of the CDR3 is 17 residues. The CDR3 spells CSAPATSGRGAPDTQYF. CDR3 in DNA: TGCAGTGCTCCGGCGACTAGCGGGAGGGGGGCGCCAGATACGCAGTATTTT.

The chain couples TRBV28 to TRBJ1-1; D is perhaps TRBD1 (5 bases). The CDR3 has 15 amino acids. V lost 8 bases and J 0 bases, leaving 16 bases between the germline ends. CDR1 and CDR2 (germline): MDHEN, SYDVKM. The CDR3 here is CASRYGGGLNTEAFF. The CDR3 DNA follows: TGTGCCAGCCGCTACGGTGGGGGACTGAACACTGAAGCTTTCTTT. The full variable domain, rest sourced from reference TRBV28 and TRBJ1-1, is DVKVTQSSRYLVKRTGEKVFLECVQDMDHENMFWYRQDPGLGLRLIYFSYDVKMKEKGDIPEGYSVSREKKERFSLILESASTNQTSMYLCASRYGGGLNTEAFFGQGTRLTVV.

The chain joins TRBV27 to TRBJ2-5, with TRBD2 as a possible D gene (6 bases). V lost 6 bases to trimming and J lost 1 base, with 15 bases between them. Germline lookup yields CDR1 MNHEY and CDR2 SMNVEV (reference sequence). This CDR3 has 15 residues. The CDR3 sequence: CASRLVGLGQETQYF. As DNA, the CDR3 is TGTGCCAGCAGATTGGTGGGACTGGGCCAAGAGACCCAGTACTTC.

Of note for this clonotype: A much larger clone differs from this one at a single base, so this may be a read error. This chain joins TRBV9 and TRBJ2-1; either TRBD1 or TRBD2 may fit D (5 bases each). Germline-derived CDR1 and CDR2 are SGDLS and YYNGEE. This CDR3 has 15 residues. V was clipped by 0 bases and J by 6 bases, with 13 bases between them. CDR3: CASSVGPERGNEQFF. Here the CDR3 DNA reads TGTGCCAGCAGCGTAGGCCCAGAGAGGGGCAATGAGCAGTTCTTC.

The genes are TRBV20-1 and TRBJ2-5; the D is unclear. The DNA end is a closer match to TRBJ2-7, so the J assignment may be wrong. There are 12 residues in the CDR3. The germline gives CDR1 DFQATT, CDR2 SNEGSKA (reference sequence). The DNA of the CDR3 is TGCAGTGCTAGAGGGGCAGGTTACGAGCAGTACTTC. It specifies CSARGAGYEQYF.

V and J are TRBV6-2 or TRBV6-3 and TRBJ2-3; perhaps TRBD2 as D (6 bases). Trimming left V 5 bases short and J 3 bases short, with 18 bases between. CDR1 MNHEY and CDR2 SVGEGT come from the germline V gene. CDR3 length equals 16 residues. In DNA, the CDR3 is TGTGCCAGCAGTCAAGGTTCGGGAGCCTGGACAGATACGCAGTATTTT. It translates to CASSQGSGAWTDTQYF.

CDR3 sequence reads: CASSLEGAASADTQYF. DNA for the CDR3: TGCGCCAGCAGCTTGGAGGGAGCGGCTAGCGCAGATACGCAGTATTTT. The rearrangement links TRBV5-1 to TRBJ2-3, with a tentative D call TRBD2 (6 bases). Between the trimmed V and J ends, which lost 0 bases and 4 bases, there was a span of 15 bases. The CDR3 runs 16 residues. CDR1 and CDR2 (germline): SGHRS, YFSETQ.

This clonotype showed up just a few times. The CDR3 protein is CAISEGIEETQYF. For the CDR3, the DNA is TGTGCCATCAGTGAAGGCATTGAAGAGACCCAGTACTTC. The V and J genes are TRBV10-3 and TRBJ2-5, with D uncertain. The CDR3 runs 13 residues. Per the germline V gene, CDR1 is ENHRY and CDR2 is SYGVKD. Trimming cost V 3 bases and J 3 bases, with 8 bases left between them.

This clonotype was counted between two and nine times. The chain has TRBV20-1 and TRBJ1-6; D is possibly TRBD1 (5 bases). In germline, CDR1 is DFQATT, CDR2 SNEGSKA (reference sequence). Trimming stripped 6 bases from V and 6 bases from J, with 21 bases between. The CDR3 has 16 residues. CDR3 sequence (DNA): TGCAGTGCCCCCTATCGGGGGACTGAGGGTAATTCACCCCTCCACTTT. Translating it yields CSAPYRGTEGNSPLHF.

The chain is built from TRBV2 and TRBJ1-5; 8 bases match TRBD1. The CDR3 has 15 residues. Germline CDR1 and CDR2: SNHLY and FYNNEI. The trim removed 7 bases at V and 6 bases at J, leaving 11 bases unmatched. The CDR3 region has the DNA TGTGCCAGCAAGCGGTTGACAGGGGAGTTTCAGCCCCAGCATTTT. It translates to CASKRLTGEFQPQHF.

The V gene is TRBV20-1, the J gene TRBJ2-5; tentative D call: TRBD2 (6 bases). V was shortened by 1 base and J by 11 bases, with 23 bases between the two germline ends. Germline CDR1 reads DFQATT; CDR2 reads SNEGSKA (reference sequence). The CDR3 loop spans 15 amino acids. CDR3 sequence: CSARVGSGLIGEQYF. The CDR3 nucleotides are TGCAGTGCTAGAGTGGGCAGCGGGTTGATTGGTGAGCAGTACTTC.

The chain combines TRBV7-2 with TRBJ2-5; 11 nucleotides agree with TRBD2. The tail of the sequence fits TRBJ2-7 better, so the J call may be wrong. Germline assignment: CDR1 SGHTA and CDR2 FQGNSA. The CDR3 covers 16 residues. CDR3 coding DNA: TGTGCCAGCAGCGTCATCGGACTAGCGGGTACGAACGAGCAGTACTTC. It translates to CASSVIGLAGTNEQYF.

The sample holds a few counts of this clonotype. This chain links TRBV20-1 with TRBJ2-1; TRBD2 matches 8 bases. Germline values: CDR1 DFQATT, CDR2 SNEGSKA (reference sequence). With 4 bases clipped from V and 0 bases from J, the junction kept 8 bases outside the gene matches. This CDR3 contains 16 residues. The CDR3 nucleotides read TGCAGTGCTATACACCCGAGCGGGAGCTCCTACAATGAGCAGTTCTTC. The encoded protein is CSAIHPSGSSYNEQFF.

V is TRBV12-3 or TRBV12-4 and J is TRBJ2-4; TRBD1 agrees at 10 bases. The V segment lost 5 bases and the J segment 5 bases; nucleotides outside the gene matches: 9. The CDR3 is made up of 16 amino acids. The CDR3 region is CASSPRTGTGENIQYF. The CDR3 coding sequence is TGTGCCAGCAGTCCTCGAACCGGGACAGGGGAAAACATTCAGTACTTC.